The 17 T cell receptor beta chains given below trace back to one sample, sequenced in a study of immune heterogeneity within non-small cell lung tumors. The TCR beta CDR3 region underwent multiplex PCR amplification with 32 V and 13 J primers. From the multiplex PCR reads, TCRdb called clonotypes with MiXCR, one entry per CDR3 protein. The table lists roughly 5,700 distinct CDR3 sequences, about 21% of them singletons, with more than 9.5% in the top ten. At 450 to 650 ng per sample, bulk tumor genomic DNA provided the template. In surgery, several biopsies were collected from each primary tumor at widely spaced sites. Curative surgery was undertaken by patients, who had untreated, newly diagnosed non-small cell lung cancer. Source material: lung tumor tissue. Receptors originate from an older woman with non-small cell lung cancer.

The sample holds a few counts of this clonotype. The CDR3 does not close with the conserved phenylalanine or tryptophan, likely indicating a read error. The chain recombines TRBV18 with TRBJ1-1, with 9 bases identical to TRBD1. Germline V CDR1 and CDR2: KGHSH, LQKENI. The CDR3 extends over 12 amino acids. After removal of 6 bases from V and 10 bases from J, the junction contained 6 bases not matched to a gene. CDR3 loop: CASSSGQGGAFS. As DNA, the CDR3 is TGTGCCAGCTCCTCGGGACAGGGAGGAGCTTTCTCT.

As for this clonotype: This may arise from a read error, as a much more abundant clone is one base away. The V gene is TRBV2, the J gene TRBJ1-3; D call uncertain. The germline V gene has CDR1 SNHLY and CDR2 FYNNEI. The V and J ends lost 9 bases and 0 bases respectively, with 9 bases between them. This CDR3 is 13 amino acids long. The CDR3 coding sequence is TGTGCCAGTCGGGCTACCTCTGGAAACACCATATATTTT. Its translation is CASRATSGNTIYF.

This clonotype is medium-sized by share. The chain couples TRBV19 to TRBJ2-7, with 10 bases fitting TRBD1. The CDR3 loop spans 15 amino acids. Germline lookup yields CDR1 LNHDA and CDR2 SQIVND (reference sequence). J was trimmed by 2 bases and V by 5 bases; bases with no gene match: 6. In DNA form, the CDR3 reads TGTGCCAGTAGTGTCGACAGGGGGCCCCCCTACGAGCAGTACTTC. Amino acids: CASSVDRGPPYEQYF.

Points on this clonotype: One end of the junction varies from germline; a read error may be responsible. The J gene is TRBJ2-1, the V gene TRBV9, with D perhaps matching TRBD1 (6 bases). This CDR3 comprises 14 residues. Germline V gene data show CDR1 as SGDLS and CDR2 as YYNGEE. The CDR3 nucleotides read TGTCCCAGCAGCCCAGGACAGTCCTACAATGAGCAGTTCTTC. Protein: CPSSPGQSYNEQFF.

Comment on this clonotype: Just one base apart from a much larger clone, this may be a read error. The gene calls are TRBV7-2 and TRBJ2-3, with D unresolved. Germline assignment: CDR1 SGHTA and CDR2 FQGNSA. The CDR3 runs to 14 residues. With 10 bases removed from V and 1 base from J, the gap between germline ends came to 15 bases. The CDR3 protein is CAITLFQRTDTQYF. DNA for the CDR3: TGTGCCATCACCCTATTCCAACGCACAGATACGCAGTATTTT.

Many counts were recorded for this clonotype. The rearrangement uses TRBV7-6 and TRBJ1-1; D possibly corresponds to TRBD1 (5 bases). The V and J ends lost 5 bases and 3 bases respectively, with 16 bases between them. This CDR3 spans 15 amino acids. From germline, CDR1 is SGHVS and CDR2 FNYEAQ. The CDR3, as DNA: TGTGCCAGCAGCCTAGACCCCGGAGGGGACACTGAAGCTTTCTTT. Translated: CASSLDPGGDTEAFF.

This clonotype was seen a single time. This may arise from a read error, as a much more abundant clone is one base away. The V call is TRBV2, the J call TRBJ2-5; 8 bases line up with TRBD2. The germline CDR1 and CDR2 sequences are SNHLY and FYNNEI. CDR3 size: 14 residues. CDR3 amino acids: CARSGTSILETQYF. Written as DNA, the CDR3 is TGTGCCAGAAGTGGGACTAGTATTTTGGAGACCCAGTACTTC. Full variable domain (outside the CDR3, taken from reference TRBV2 and TRBJ2-5): EPEVTQTPSHQVTQMGQEVILRCVPISNHLYFYWYRQILGQKVEFLVSFYNNEISEKSEIFDDQFSVERPDGSNFTLKIRSTKLEDSAMYFCARSGTSILETQYFGPGTRLLVL.

Points on this clonotype: This may be a read error: a much more frequent sequence differs by one nucleotide. J is TRBJ2-3 and V is TRBV2, with 9 bases that match TRBD2. From germline, CDR1 is SNHLY and CDR2 FYNNEI. CDR3 length: 13 residues. CDR3 in amino acids: CASRGLATGTQYF. The CDR3 bases are TGTGCCAGCAGGGGACTAGCAACAGGTACGCAGTATTTT.

Turning to this clonotype: Relative to the germline gene, one junction end is altered; a read error may explain this. The rearrangement uses TRBV28 and TRBJ2-3, with D perhaps given as TRBD1 or TRBD2 (5 bases each). Germline V CDR1 and CDR2: MDHEN, SYDVKM. The CDR3 has 14 amino acids. The CDR3 region has the DNA TGTACCAGCACCATTGGGACCACCGCTTATACGCAGTATTTT. Translated, it gives CTSTIGTTAYTQYF.

By its share, this clonotype is medium-sized. The chain combines TRBV11-2 with TRBJ2-2; D gene unclear. CDR3 length: 15 residues. Germline lookup yields CDR1 SGHAT and CDR2 FQNNGV. V was shortened by 3 bases and J by 3 bases, with 11 bases between the two germline ends. CDR3 nucleotide sequence: TGTGCCAGCAGCTTCCTAGGGTGGGACACCGGGGAGCTGTTTTTT. This translates into CASSFLGWDTGELFF. Full variable domain (outside the CDR3, taken from reference TRBV11-2 and TRBJ2-2): EAGVAQSPRYKIIEKRQSVAFWCNPISGHATLYWYQQILGQGPKLLIQFQNNGVVDDSQLPKDRFSAERLKGVDSTLKIQPAKLEDSAVYLCASSFLGWDTGELFFGEGSRLTVL.

By its share, this clonotype is medium-sized. CDR3 nucleotide sequence: TGTGCCAGCAGCGTAGACTGGGACGGAGGCTACACCTTC. Translating gives CASSVDWDGGYTF. This chain uses TRBV9 with TRBJ1-2; D may be TRBD1 (5 bases). V lost 0 bases to trimming and J lost 8 bases, with 11 bases between them. CDR3 length: 13 residues. Germline lookup yields CDR1 SGDLS and CDR2 YYNGEE.

This clonotype was detected many times. The chain carries TRBV7-9 and TRBJ2-7; D possibly matches TRBD1 or TRBD2 (5 bases each). The CDR3 is 13 amino acids. Germline V gives CDR1 SEHNR, CDR2 FQNEAQ (reference sequence). Trimming removed 1 base at V and 11 bases at J, with 15 bases between. The DNA for the CDR3 is TGTGCCAGCAGCTTAGATGCTTGGGACCAGGAGTACTTC. It translates to CASSLDAWDQEYF. The full variable domain, completed using reference TRBV7-9 and TRBJ2-7, is DTGVSQNPRHKITKRGQNVTFRCDPISEHNRLYWYRQTLGQGPEFLTYFQNEAQLEKSRLLSDRFSAERPKGSFSTLEIQRTEQGDSAMYLCASSLDAWDQEYFGPGTRLTVT.

Only one count was recorded for this clonotype. A much bigger clone sits one base away, suggesting this may be a read error. This chain links TRBV12-3 or TRBV12-4 with TRBJ1-1, with D unresolved. This CDR3 spans 12 amino acids. Written as DNA, the CDR3 is TGTGCCACCAGTTTTACCCAAACGGAAGCTTTCTTT. Encoded protein: CATSFTQTEAFF.

This clonotype came up a few times. The chain employs TRBV6-1 and TRBJ1-1; weak D call: TRBD1 (6 bases). The CDR3 runs 12 residues. The V gene's germline CDR1 is MNHNS and CDR2 SASEGT. V lost 6 bases to trimming and J lost 4 bases, with 9 bases between them. The CDR3 DNA reads as TGTGCCAGCAGAACAGGGAGCACTGAAGCTTTCTTT. It yields the protein CASRTGSTEAFF.

Turning to this clonotype: This could be a read error, since a much larger clone is one nucleotide away. The rearrangement joins TRBV11-2 to TRBJ1-1, with D perhaps TRBD1 (5 bases). Germline V gene data show CDR1 as SGHAT and CDR2 as FQNNGV. The CDR3 has 17 residues. CDR3 sequence (DNA): TGTGCCAGCAGCTTAAGGGAAACAGGATACATGAAGACTGAAGCTTTCTTT. This sequence encodes CASSLRETGYMKTEAFF.

Relative to its sample, this clonotype is medium-sized (0.01 to 0.1%). The gene calls are TRBV30 and TRBJ2-7, with unresolved D. The length of the CDR3 is 12 residues. V lost 5 bases to trimming and J lost 3 bases, with 11 bases between them. From germline, CDR1 is GTSNPN and CDR2 SVGIG (reference sequence). Here the CDR3 DNA reads TGTGCCTGGGGATTGGGCGTCTACGAGCAGTACTTC. This encodes CAWGLGVYEQYF.

This clonotype was picked up one time. A read error is possible here, since a much larger clone lies one base away. This sequence joins TRBV6-1 and TRBJ2-5; 9 positions agree with TRBD2. The better agreement between TRBJ2-1 and the DNA end casts doubt on the J call. The CDR3 has 15 residues. Germline V CDR1 and CDR2: MNHNS, SASEGT. Here the CDR3 reads CASTGYLAGMDEQFF. The CDR3 region has the DNA TGTGCCAGCACCGGATACCTAGCGGGAATGGATGAGCAGTTCTTC.